Presented here are 24 T cell receptor beta chains from one specimen sequenced in a study of cytomegalovirus exposure and HLA in healthy donors. PCR amplification relied on 60 Vbeta primers (plus 13 Jbeta primers). Clones were read by immunoSEQ multiplex PCR, and TCRdb kept only the in-frame ones, dropping some. The repertoire holds 100,000 or so clones, with roughly 80% as singletons. The sequenced material came from PBMCs. These receptors came from a female donor in good health and CMV-seronegative.

Only one count was recorded for this clone. The chain combines TRBV4-3 with TRBJ2-3; maybe TRBD2 (6 bases). This CDR3 comprises 14 residues. V shed 3 bases and J shed 4 bases, with 11 bases lying between them. Germline V gene sequence: CDR1 LGHNA, CDR2 YSLEER. CDR3: CASSQEGRADTQYF. In nucleotides, the CDR3 is TGCGCCAGCAGCCAGGAGGGACGCGCAGATACGCAGTATTTT.

Only a few counts were recorded for this clone. In nucleotides, the CDR3 is TGTGCCAGCAGTGACTCAGGGGGCGCTTCACCCCTCCACTTT. Encoded protein: CASSDSGGASPLHF. The rearrangement uses TRBV6-4 and TRBJ1-6; 7 bases are a match to TRBD1. Germline V gives CDR1 MRHNA, CDR2 SNTAGT. The trim removed 0 bases at V and 9 bases at J, leaving 2 bases unmatched. The CDR3 sequence is 14 residues long.

The J gene is TRBJ2-1, the V gene TRBV5-6, with 14 bases matching TRBD2. This CDR3 has 17 amino acids. The junction had 9 bases not matched to a gene; V was cut back by 2 bases and J by 8 bases. The germline CDR1 and CDR2 sequences are SGHDT and YYEEEE. CDR3 bases: TGTGCCAGCAGCTTCAGACTAGCGGGGGGGCCACGGGATGAGCAGTTCTTC. Its protein is CASSFRLAGGPRDEQFF.

This clone was seen a few times. The rearrangement links TRBV12-5 to TRBJ1-6; D is unresolved. Germline CDR1 LGHNT, CDR2 FRNRAP. The germline V and J ends were trimmed by 1 base and 7 bases, with 8 bases remaining between them. CDR3 length: 14 residues. The CDR3, as DNA: TGTGCTAGTGGTTTGGAGTCACAGAATTCACCCCTCCACTTT. This codes for CASGLESQNSPLHF.

The chain recombines TRBV9 with TRBJ2-1, with D possibly matching TRBD2 (6 bases). Germline loops: CDR1 SGDLS, CDR2 YYNGEE. This CDR3 is 16 amino acids long. The germline V and J ends were trimmed by 0 bases and 7 bases, with 17 bases remaining between them. The CDR3 coding sequence is TGTGCCAGCAGCGTAGGAGAAGGGACTTTTCTTAATGAGCAGTTCTTC. Residues: CASSVGEGTFLNEQFF.

This clone was observed a few times. The chain combines TRBV4-3 with TRBJ2-7, with 13 bases matching TRBD2. J gave up 7 bases and V 4 bases, and 10 bases lay outside the gene matches. CDR1 LGHNA and CDR2 YSLEER come from the germline V gene. CDR3 length: 16 amino acids. This chain's CDR3 is CASSPQLAGGPGEQYF. CDR3 DNA sequence: TGCGCCAGCAGCCCCCAACTAGCGGGGGGGCCGGGTGAGCAGTACTTC.

The chain recombines TRBV5-1 with TRBJ1-3; D may be TRBD1 (5 bases). V lost 0 bases, J lost 2 bases, and 12 bases lay in between. This CDR3 comprises 16 residues. Germline loops: CDR1 SGHRS, CDR2 YFSETQ. CDR3 in amino acids: CASSLGSGGTGNTIYF. For the CDR3, the DNA is TGCGCCAGCAGCTTGGGCTCCGGGGGTACTGGAAACACCATATATTTT.

The chain carries TRBV10-3 and TRBJ1-4; D is perhaps TRBD1 (5 bases). This CDR3 region has 15 residues. With 0 bases removed from V and 6 bases from J, the gap between germline ends came to 11 bases. CDR1 is ENHRY and CDR2 is SYGVKD in the germline V gene. CDR3 residues: CAISESLRDYEKLFF. CDR3 sequence (DNA): TGTGCCATCAGTGAGTCGTTAAGGGACTATGAAAAACTGTTTTTT.

The chain carries TRBV4-3 and TRBJ2-7; TRBD2 matches 9 bases. In germline, CDR1 is LGHNA, CDR2 YSLEER. The CDR3 is 16 amino acids. After removal of 3 bases from V and 1 base from J, the junction contained 7 bases not matched to a gene. CDR3 DNA sequence: TGCGCCAGCAGCCAGTTTTGGACTAGCGATTCCTACGAGCAGTACTTC. Translation gives CASSQFWTSDSYEQYF.

The chain joins TRBV29-1 to TRBJ2-3; the D gene is possibly TRBD1 (6 bases). Per germline, CDR1 SQVTM and CDR2 ANQGSEA. This CDR3 comprises 13 residues. The ends were cut back, 4 bases at V and 4 bases at J, with 12 bases in the middle. Here the CDR3 reads CSVGGRVSDTQYF. Written as DNA, the CDR3 is TGCAGCGTTGGGGGGCGCGTCTCAGATACGCAGTATTTT.

The chain joins TRBV5-5 to TRBJ1-4; TRBD1 is a possible D gene (5 bases). The CDR3 runs to 14 residues. V lost 4 bases to trimming and J lost 5 bases, with 12 bases between them. The germline V gene encodes CDR1 SGHKS and CDR2 YYEKEE (reference sequence). The CDR3 sequence: CASSAGRQNEKLFF. CDR3 coding DNA: TGTGCCAGCAGCGCGGGACGGCAGAATGAAAAACTGTTTTTT.

The chain links TRBV11-2 to TRBJ2-3; no definite D call. The CDR3 sequence is 11 residues long. Germline values: CDR1 SGHAT, CDR2 FQNNGV. V lost 4 bases to trimming and J lost 7 bases, with 6 bases between them. CDR3 sequence reads: CASSSGYTQYF. The CDR3, as DNA: TGTGCCAGCAGCTCCGGTTATACGCAGTATTTT.

The J gene is TRBJ2-2, the V gene TRBV7-8; 8 bases map to TRBD1. The length of the CDR3 is 15 residues. CDR1 and CDR2 from the germline V gene are SGHVS and FQNEAQ. Trimming removed 7 bases from V and 5 bases from J; junction bases left unmatched: 9. The CDR3 here is CASTDQGARTGELFF. The CDR3 DNA follows: TGTGCCAGCACGGATCAGGGGGCTCGAACCGGGGAGCTGTTTTTT.

The V and J genes are TRBV10-1 and TRBJ2-5, with D possibly matching TRBD1 (7 bases). CDR3 length equals 14 residues. The germline V gene has CDR1 WNHNN and CDR2 SYGVQD (reference sequence). The V gene lost 4 bases and the J gene lost 1 base, with 10 bases spanning the gap. CDR3 loop: CASSGQGGQETQYF. The CDR3 nucleotides read TGCGCCAGCAGTGGCCAGGGGGGCCAAGAGACCCAGTACTTC.

This chain links TRBV19 with TRBJ2-2; TRBD2 matches at 12 bases. There are 18 residues in the CDR3. The germline V gene encodes CDR1 LNHDA and CDR2 SQIVND (reference sequence). Trimming removed 5 bases from V and 4 bases from J; junction bases left unmatched: 11. The CDR3 DNA is TGTGCCAGTAGTGGTAGACTAGCGGGGGCTACGGGCACCGGGGAGCTGTTTTTT. Amino acids: CASSGRLAGATGTGELFF.

Points on this clone: The junction differs from germline at one of its ends, possibly a read error. The chain recombines TRBV5-1 with TRBJ1-3; 9 bases align to TRBD1. Germline V gene data show CDR1 as SGHRS and CDR2 as YFSETQ. The CDR3 is 13 residues long. The CDR3 DNA reads TGCGCCAGCAGCTTGGCCGGGACAGGGAGCTGGGATTTT. Protein product: CASSLAGTGSWDF.

The chain combines TRBV5-6 with TRBJ1-3; 7 bases map to TRBD1. The CDR3 length is 19 residues. Germline CDR1 is SGHDT and CDR2 is YYEEEE. V dropped 6 bases and J dropped 0; count of bases not matched to a gene: 18. This chain's CDR3 is CASTPRGQRHSPSGNTIYF. CDR3 sequence (DNA): TGTGCCAGCACCCCCCGGGGACAGCGGCACTCCCCCTCTGGAAACACCATATATTTT.

This chain links TRBV29-1 with TRBJ2-7; 8 nucleotides agree with TRBD2. CDR3 length equals 13 residues. Trimming removed 4 bases from V and 2 bases from J; junction bases left unmatched: 4. Germline V gives CDR1 SQVTM, CDR2 ANQGSEA. Here the CDR3 DNA reads TGCAGCGTTGCTAGCGGGTTCACCTACGAGCAGTACTTC. Encoded protein: CSVASGFTYEQYF.

This chain uses TRBV2 with TRBJ2-3; a weak D match, TRBD2 (6 bases). V gave up 4 bases and J gave up 6 bases, with 11 bases separating them. The CDR3 has 13 residues. The germline V gene encodes CDR1 SNHLY and CDR2 FYNNEI. This chain's CDR3 is CASSGAGGDTQYF. For the CDR3, the DNA is TGTGCCAGCAGTGGTGCAGGAGGGGATACGCAGTATTTT.

This clone appeared once. J is TRBJ2-2 and V is TRBV7-2; D gene unclear. The CDR3 loop spans 15 amino acids. CDR1 is SGHTA and CDR2 is FQGNSA in the germline V gene. Trimming shortened V by 5 bases and J by 2 bases, and 12 bases separated the two germline ends. CDR3: CASSKARTNTGELFF. The CDR3 nucleotides read TGTGCCAGCAGCAAAGCGAGAACAAACACCGGGGAGCTGTTTTTT.

This clone is a singleton in its sample. The V gene is TRBV4-1, the J gene TRBJ2-7, with 7 bases matching TRBD2. The CDR3 sequence is 15 residues long. Trimming took 0 bases from V and 1 from J; bases not matched to a gene: 3. Germline CDR1 reads MGHRA; CDR2 reads YSYEKL. CDR3 coding DNA: TGCGCCAGCAGCCAAGAGCGGGGGATATCCTACGAGCAGTACTTC. This encodes CASSQERGISYEQYF.

V and J are TRBV7-9 and TRBJ1-3; TRBD1 is a possible D gene (5 bases). Germline CDR1 is SEHNR and CDR2 is FQNEAQ (reference sequence). Trimming cost V 5 bases and J 0 bases, with 11 bases left between them. CDR3 length equals 15 residues. The CDR3 loop reads CASSGSTDSGNTIYF. The CDR3 nucleotides are TGTGCCAGCAGCGGCTCGACAGACTCTGGAAACACCATATATTTT.

This clone was recorded only once. This chain joins TRBV29-1 and TRBJ2-1; D is unclear. V lost 5 bases to trimming and J lost 7 bases, with 12 bases between them. The CDR3 runs to 12 residues. Germline V gives CDR1 SQVTM, CDR2 ANQGSEA. The CDR3 is CSVTPAANEQFF. The CDR3 DNA reads as TGCAGCGTTACCCCGGCGGCGAATGAGCAGTTCTTC.

This clone was detected a few times. This chain joins TRBV4-3 and TRBJ1-4; TRBD1 matches at 7 bases. Germline V gives CDR1 LGHNA, CDR2 YSLEER. With 0 bases clipped from V and 4 bases from J, the junction kept 2 bases outside the gene matches. There are 15 residues in the CDR3. As DNA, the CDR3 is TGCGCCAGCAGCCAAGACAGGGGGATTAATGAAAAACTGTTTTTT. Amino acid sequence: CASSQDRGINEKLFF.